This passage covers 2 T cell receptor beta chains from one sample sequenced in a study of control samples from healthy donors and cancer patients. Generated by immunoSEQ multiplex PCR, the TCRdb table keeps only in-frame clones and is missing some. Of 150,000 to 200,000 clones in the sample, 75% to 95% were seen once. Sequencing used blood. These TCRs come from a woman aged 40 to 49 in good health.

The chain is built from TRBV4-1 and TRBJ1-5, with D uncertain. Deletions cut 0 bases from V and 1 base from J, with 13 bases between. Per the germline V gene, CDR1 is MGHRA and CDR2 is YSYEKL. The CDR3 has 17 residues. CDR3 amino acids: CASSQDRRTQSNQPQHF. The CDR3 DNA is TGCGCCAGCAGCCAAGATCGAAGGACGCAAAGCAATCAGCCCCAGCATTTT.

The chain has TRBV10-3 and TRBJ1-2; D gene unclear. This CDR3 has 15 residues. Germline loops: CDR1 ENHRY, CDR2 SYGVKD. With 2 bases removed from V and 8 bases from J, the gap between germline ends came to 18 bases. The CDR3: CAISENLVAMQGYTF. Written as DNA, the CDR3 is TGTGCCATCAGTGAGAATCTGGTGGCGATGCAAGGCTACACCTTC.